These 24 T cell receptor beta chains came from one sample sequenced in a study of radiotherapy plus CTLA-4 blockade in lung cancer. Generated by immunoSEQ multiplex PCR, the TCRdb table keeps only in-frame clones and is missing some. The sample contains tens of thousands of clones, about 72% of which appear only once. Specimen: peripheral blood, collected from a patient treated with radiotherapy plus ipilimumab. The receptor set was obtained from a human donor with non-small cell lung cancer who had stable disease on radiotherapy plus ipilimumab.

The chain uses TRBV6-5 and TRBJ1-6; D perhaps matches TRBD1 (6 bases). V was cut by 5 bases and J by 14 bases, with 16 bases left in between. CDR3 size: 13 residues. Germline CDR1 and CDR2: MNHEY and SVGAGI. The CDR3 reads CASSPPGVRSLHF. In DNA form, the CDR3 reads TGTGCCAGCAGTCCCCCAGGGGTTCGATCCCTCCACTTT.

This clone has just a few counts. This chain links TRBV4-1 with TRBJ1-4, with D tentatively TRBD1 (5 bases). CDR3 size: 15 residues. V shed 0 bases and J shed 7 bases, with 12 bases lying between them. Per germline, CDR1 MGHRA and CDR2 YSYEKL. The CDR3, as DNA: TGCGCCAGCAGCCAAGAATGGGGGGGAGGTGAAAAACTGTTTTTT. Residues: CASSQEWGGGEKLFF.

The chain is built from TRBV2 and TRBJ1-4; 7 nucleotides match TRBD1. Germline assignment: CDR1 SNHLY and CDR2 FYNNEI. The CDR3 extends over 16 amino acids. The junction had 10 bases not matched to a gene; V was cut back by 4 bases and J by 5 bases. The CDR3 DNA is TGTGCCAGCAGTGCGACTGGACAGGCGAGAAATGAAAAACTGTTTTTT. It codes for CASSATGQARNEKLFF.

Written as DNA, the CDR3 is TGCGCCAGCAGTGACTCAGGGGGGAGCACTGAAGCTTTCTTT. Its protein product is CASSDSGGSTEAFF. V usage is TRBV10-2 and J usage is TRBJ1-1; TRBD1 agrees at 7 bases. Germline V gene lookup returns CDR1 WSHSY and CDR2 SAAADI. The junction had 5 bases not matched to a gene; V was cut back by 3 bases and J by 4 bases. The CDR3 loop spans 14 amino acids.

The rearrangement uses TRBV19 and TRBJ2-7; TRBD1 is a possible D gene (6 bases). V lost 7 bases and J lost 0, with 13 bases in between. Germline V gene sequence: CDR1 LNHDA, CDR2 SQIVND (reference sequence). The CDR3 sequence is 14 residues long. CDR3 in DNA: TGTGCCAGTACACCCACAGGGAGCTCCTACGAGCAGTACTTC. Amino acid sequence: CASTPTGSSYEQYF. The full variable domain, completed using reference TRBV19 and TRBJ2-7, is DGGITQSPKYLFRKEGQNVTLSCEQNLNHDAMYWYRQDPGQGLRLIYYSQIVNDFQKGDIAEGYSVSREKKESFPLTVTSAQKNPTAFYLCASTPTGSSYEQYFGPGTRLTVT.

The rearrangement links TRBV15 to TRBJ2-4, with D possibly matching TRBD2 (6 bases). In germline, CDR1 is LNHNV, CDR2 YYDKDF (reference sequence). The CDR3 has 14 residues. Trimming pared 0 bases from V and 5 bases from J, leaving 8 bases between. CDR3 nucleotide sequence: TGTGCCACCAGCAGAGATCGGAGGGAAAACATTCAGTACTTC. Amino acid sequence: CATSRDRRENIQYF.

The CDR3 sequence: CASSLGKNTEAFF. The DNA for the CDR3 is TGTGCCAGCAGCTTGGGTAAGAACACTGAAGCTTTCTTT. This chain links TRBV7-2 with TRBJ1-1, with D uncertain. V was clipped by 3 bases and J by 1 base, with 6 bases between them. This CDR3 comprises 13 residues. Germline V gives CDR1 SGHTA, CDR2 FQGNSA.

The V call is TRBV7-3, the J call TRBJ1-2; 9 bases align to TRBD1. The CDR3 is 13 amino acids. Per the germline V gene, CDR1 is SGHTA and CDR2 is FQGTGA. Germline trimming cut 3 bases from V and 6 bases from J; bases unmatched to any gene: 2. CDR3 sequence: CASSLGQGDGYTF. The CDR3 nucleotides read TGTGCCAGCAGCTTGGGACAGGGAGATGGCTACACCTTC. The whole variable domain, remainder taken from reference TRBV7-3 and TRBJ1-2, is GAGVSQTPSNKVTEKGKYVELRCDPISGHTALYWYRQSLGQGPEFLIYFQGTGAADDSGLPNDRFFAVRPEGSVSTLKIQRTERGDSAVYLCASSLGQGDGYTFGSGTRLTVV.

This clone was detected only a few times. This chain links TRBV9 with TRBJ2-7, with D possibly called TRBD1 or TRBD2 (6 bases each). V dropped 0 bases and J dropped 3 bases, with 10 bases sitting between them. CDR3 size: 14 residues. CDR1 is SGDLS, CDR2 YYNGEE, per germline. The CDR3 protein is CASSVAEGGYEQYF. CDR3 DNA sequence: TGTGCCAGCAGCGTAGCGGAGGGGGGCTACGAGCAGTACTTC. The whole variable domain, filled in from reference TRBV9 and TRBJ2-7, reads DSGVTQTPKHLITATGQRVTLRCSPRSGDLSVYWYQQSLDQGLQFLIQYYNGEERAKGNILERFSAQQFPDLHSELNLSSLELGDSALYFCASSVAEGGYEQYFGPGTRLTVT.

The V and J genes are TRBV14 and TRBJ1-2; 7 nucleotides line up with TRBD1. Germline V gives CDR1 SGHDN, CDR2 FVKESK. Germline trimming cut 1 base from V and 4 bases from J; bases unmatched to any gene: 3. The CDR3 runs 14 residues. DNA for the CDR3: TGTGCCAGCAGCCAAGTCTCAGGGGGCTATGGCTACACCTTC. It is translated as CASSQVSGGYGYTF.

The chain recombines TRBV28 with TRBJ1-3; a weak D match, TRBD1 (5 bases). The V end was cut by 5 bases, the J end by 0 bases, with 11 bases between. CDR1 is MDHEN, CDR2 SYDVKM, per germline. The CDR3 runs to 15 residues. CDR3 DNA sequence: TGTGCCAGCAGTAGGGGTTCGAACTCTGGAAACACCATATATTTT. This translates into CASSRGSNSGNTIYF.

The V gene is TRBV7-2, the J gene TRBJ2-1; D gene uncertain. Germline CDR1 is SGHTA and CDR2 is FQGNSA. CDR3 size: 11 residues. Trimming pared 4 bases from V and 9 bases from J, leaving 7 bases between. CDR3 sequence reads: CASSSFTEQFF. CDR3 nucleotide sequence: TGTGCCAGCAGCTCGTTTACTGAGCAGTTCTTC.

This chain uses TRBV5-4 with TRBJ2-7; the match to TRBD1 covers 7 bases. Trimming removed 7 bases from V and 2 bases from J; junction bases left unmatched: 12. This CDR3 comprises 15 residues. The germline gives CDR1 SGHNT, CDR2 YYREEE (reference sequence). In DNA, the CDR3 is TGTGCCAGCGGGATAGGGACAGCGGCCACCTACGAGCAGTACTTC. Translation gives CASGIGTAATYEQYF.

The chain joins TRBV6-1 to TRBJ2-2; TRBD1 might be the D (6 bases). Germline lookup yields CDR1 MNHNS and CDR2 SASEGT. Trimming stripped 6 bases from V and 2 bases from J, with 13 bases between. The CDR3 totals 15 residues. CDR3 loop: CASSLWTENTGELFF. Written as DNA, the CDR3 is TGTGCCAGCAGCCTATGGACAGAAAACACCGGGGAGCTGTTTTTT.

The chain has TRBV14 and TRBJ2-1, with 8 bases aligning to TRBD2. Germline-derived CDR1 and CDR2 are SGHDN and FVKESK. The CDR3 is 17 residues long. The V and J ends lost 0 bases and 4 bases, in that order; junction bases with no gene match: 8. This chain's CDR3 is CASSQDFGLAGYNEQFF. For the CDR3, the DNA is TGTGCCAGCAGCCAAGATTTTGGCCTAGCGGGTTACAATGAGCAGTTCTTC.

This chain uses TRBV10-2 with TRBJ2-2; D call uncertain. Trimming stripped 4 bases from V and 9 bases from J, with 6 bases between. Per the germline V gene, CDR1 is WSHSY and CDR2 is SAAADI. The CDR3 has 11 amino acids. The CDR3 loop is CASSVSRELFF. The DNA of the CDR3 is TGCGCCAGCAGTGTAAGTCGGGAGCTGTTTTTT.

In regard to this clone: Other DNA sequences in this sample translate to the same CDR3. The rearrangement links TRBV27 to TRBJ1-1, with TRBD1 identical over 7 bases. The V gene end was trimmed by 6 bases and the J gene end by 5 bases; junction bases not matched to a gene: 9. This CDR3 comprises 14 residues. Per the germline V gene, CDR1 is MNHEY and CDR2 is SMNVEV (reference sequence). As DNA, the CDR3 is TGTGCCAGCAGCACCGGGACAGTCCTAACTGAAGCTTTCTTT. Translation gives CASSTGTVLTEAFF.

The gene calls are TRBV7-2 and TRBJ1-1, with no clear D. V shed 1 base and J shed 0 bases, with 3 bases lying between them. CDR3 size: 13 residues. CDR1 and CDR2 (germline): SGHTA, FQGNSA. CDR3 residues: CASSLVLNTEAFF. The CDR3, as DNA: TGTGCCAGCAGCTTAGTGTTGAACACTGAAGCTTTCTTT.

The chain joins TRBV5-5 to TRBJ2-7, with D possibly TRBD2 on 6 matching bases. The CDR3 is 14 amino acids. Germline CDR1 is SGHKS and CDR2 is YYEKEE (reference sequence). V lost 4 bases to trimming and J lost 1 base, with 12 bases between them. The CDR3 protein is CASSLNGGSYEQYV. CDR3 bases: TGTGCCAGCAGCCTTAACGGGGGATCCTACGAGCAGTACGTC.

J is TRBJ1-4 and V is TRBV19, with 10 bases fitting TRBD1. Germline assignment: CDR1 LNHDA and CDR2 SQIVND (reference sequence). Losses at the gene ends were 1 base for V and 7 bases for J; bases not matched to a gene: 3. This CDR3 contains 15 residues. Written as DNA, the CDR3 is TGTGCCAGTAGTATAGGGGGACAGGGGCGTGAAAAACTGTTTTTT. This translates into CASSIGGQGREKLFF.

The chain carries TRBV28 and TRBJ2-2, with 9 bases fitting TRBD1. V shed 7 bases and J 4 bases; nucleotides not matched to a gene: 4. This CDR3 is 14 amino acids long. Germline values: CDR1 MDHEN, CDR2 SYDVKM. The DNA of the CDR3 is TGTGCCAGCATTAGGGGACAGGGCACCGGGGAGCTGTTTTTT. Its protein product is CASIRGQGTGELFF. The variable domain in full, with the rest retrieved from reference TRBV28 and TRBJ2-2, is DVKVTQSSRYLVKRTGEKVFLECVQDMDHENMFWYRQDPGLGLRLIYFSYDVKMKEKGDIPEGYSVSREKKERFSLILESASTNQTSMYLCASIRGQGTGELFFGEGSRLTVL.

The chain links TRBV6-1 to TRBJ1-1; D might be TRBD1 (6 bases). CDR3 length equals 16 residues. Germline values: CDR1 MNHNS, CDR2 SASEGT. Trimming left V 4 bases short and J 3 bases short, with 18 bases between. For the CDR3, the DNA is TGTGCCAGCAGTGGGTCACAGGGTTTAGGGGACACTGAAGCTTTCTTT. Amino acids: CASSGSQGLGDTEAFF.

The rearrangement uses TRBV18 and TRBJ1-1, with D possibly being TRBD1 (6 bases). CDR1 is KGHSH, CDR2 LQKENI, per germline. The CDR3 totals 17 residues. Between the trimmed V and J ends, which lost 3 bases and 1 base, there was a span of 18 bases. CDR3 sequence reads: CASSPTNRERWNTEAFF. In DNA form, the CDR3 reads TGTGCCAGCTCACCGACAAACAGGGAGAGGTGGAACACTGAAGCTTTCTTT.

V is TRBV6-5 and J is TRBJ1-2; TRBD1 agrees at 7 bases. The CDR3 consists of 11 residues. Trimming cost V 8 bases and J 4 bases; bases outside gene matches: 1. The V gene's germline CDR1 is MNHEY and CDR2 SVGAGI. This chain's CDR3 is CASRDSYGYTF. CDR3 in DNA: TGTGCCAGCCGGGACAGCTATGGCTACACCTTC.